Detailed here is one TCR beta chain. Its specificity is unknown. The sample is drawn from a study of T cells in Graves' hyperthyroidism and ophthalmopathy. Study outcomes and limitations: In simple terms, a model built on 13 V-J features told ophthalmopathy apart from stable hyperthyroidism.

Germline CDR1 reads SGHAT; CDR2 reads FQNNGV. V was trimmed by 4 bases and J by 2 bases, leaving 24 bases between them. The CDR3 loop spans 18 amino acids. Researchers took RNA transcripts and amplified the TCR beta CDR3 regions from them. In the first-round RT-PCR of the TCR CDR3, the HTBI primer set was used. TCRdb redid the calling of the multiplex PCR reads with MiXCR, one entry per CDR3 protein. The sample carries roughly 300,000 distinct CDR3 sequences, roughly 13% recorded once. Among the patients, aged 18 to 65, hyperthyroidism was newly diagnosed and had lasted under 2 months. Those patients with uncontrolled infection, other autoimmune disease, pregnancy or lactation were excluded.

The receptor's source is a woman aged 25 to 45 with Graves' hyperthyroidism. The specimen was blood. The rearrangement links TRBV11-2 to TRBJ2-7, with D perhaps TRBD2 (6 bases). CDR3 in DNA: TGTGCCAGCAGCTCCTTAAGAAGGACCGGGACGGGGGCCTACGAGCAGTACTTC. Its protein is CASSSLRRTGTGAYEQYF. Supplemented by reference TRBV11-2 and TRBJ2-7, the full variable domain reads EAGVAQSPRYKIIEKRQSVAFWCNPISGHATLYWYQQILGQGPKLLIQFQNNGVVDDSQLPKDRFSAERLKGVDSTLKIQPAKLEDSAVYLCASSSLRRTGTGAYEQYFGPGTRLTVT.